The 32 T cell receptor beta chains reported below all come from one sample, sequenced in a study of cytomegalovirus exposure and HLA in healthy donors. The protocol was immunoSEQ multiplex PCR, while the TCRdb copy is restricted to in-frame clones and leaves out a portion. The repertoire holds fewer than 300,000 clones, with approximately 90% as singletons. Sequenced sample: PBMCs. The receptors were gathered from a woman aged 18-30 years in good health and CMV-seronegative.

CDR3 protein: CAISESVGTRIYEQYF. The CDR3 DNA follows: TGTGCCATCAGTGAGTCTGTCGGGACTAGAATCTACGAGCAGTACTTC. The chain is built from TRBV10-3 and TRBJ2-7, with TRBD2 matching 8 bases. V shed 0 bases, J shed 3 bases, and the junction held 7 bases outside the gene matches. CDR1 is ENHRY, CDR2 SYGVKD, per germline. CDR3 length: 16 residues.

The chain joins TRBV2 to TRBJ2-2; 12 positions match TRBD2. Germline CDR1 SNHLY, CDR2 FYNNEI. The trim removed 4 bases at V and 8 bases at J, leaving 5 bases unmatched. The CDR3 runs 15 residues. The CDR3 region is CASSGRLAGVGELFF. The CDR3 DNA reads as TGTGCCAGCAGTGGCCGACTAGCGGGAGTAGGGGAGCTGTTTTTT.

The CDR3 reads CASSQTAYNEQFF. CDR3 nucleotides: TGTGCCAGCAGTCAGACAGCATACAATGAGCAGTTCTTC. V is TRBV6-5 and J is TRBJ2-1; D might be TRBD1 (5 bases). The ends were cut back, 5 bases at V and 4 bases at J, with 9 bases in the middle. Germline V lookup: CDR1 MNHEY, CDR2 SVGAGI. The CDR3 has 13 amino acids.

This clone was observed once. The DNA for the CDR3 is TGTGCCAGCAGCCTTCTTGGGACAGCCCTGTCTGGAAACACCATATATTTT. This sequence encodes CASSLLGTALSGNTIYF. V gene TRBV11-1 combines with J gene TRBJ1-3; 7 bases match TRBD1. This CDR3 region has 17 residues. Germline-derived CDR1 and CDR2 are SGHAT and FQDESV (reference sequence). With 5 bases clipped from V and 1 base from J, the junction kept 11 bases outside the gene matches.

This clone is a singleton in its sample. The chain employs TRBV2 and TRBJ2-2; a possible D gene is TRBD1 (5 bases). V lost 6 bases to trimming and J lost 3 bases, with 5 bases between them. The CDR3 covers 12 residues. CDR1 and CDR2 from the germline V gene are SNHLY and FYNNEI. CDR3 in DNA: TGTGCCAGCAGAGGGGACACCGGGGAGCTGTTTTTT. It specifies CASRGDTGELFF.

This clone is a singleton in its sample. The chain uses TRBV19 and TRBJ2-1; TRBD2 matches 7 bases. The CDR3 sequence is 17 residues long. Germline V CDR1 and CDR2: LNHDA, SQIVND (reference sequence). The junction had 14 bases not matched to a gene; V was cut back by 0 bases and J by 9 bases. CDR3 nucleotides: TGTGCCAGTAGTATAGATCTCTCTAGCGGTCATTTGGGTGAGCAGTTCTTC. It codes for CASSIDLSSGHLGEQFF.

The J gene is TRBJ2-7, the V gene TRBV28; D remains ambiguous. Per the germline V gene, CDR1 is MDHEN and CDR2 is SYDVKM. This CDR3 region has 12 residues. The ends were cut back, 6 bases at V and 4 bases at J, with 10 bases in the middle. CDR3 sequence: CASSDLGYEQYF. In DNA, the CDR3 is TGTGCCAGCAGCGACCTAGGATACGAGCAGTACTTC.

The CDR3 nucleotides are TGTGCCAGCAGCTTAAGGGCGGGAGAAGGATCAGATACGCAGTATTTT. Its protein product is CASSLRAGEGSDTQYF. V is TRBV11-3 and J is TRBJ2-3, with 7 bases that match TRBD2. CDR3 length: 16 amino acids. Losses at the gene ends were 2 bases for V and 4 bases for J; bases not matched to a gene: 9. Germline CDR1 and CDR2: SGHNT and YENEEA.

V gene TRBV6-5 combines with J gene TRBJ2-1; the D gene is possibly TRBD1 (5 bases). Germline V gene data show CDR1 as MNHEY and CDR2 as SVGAGI. V was pared by 7 bases and J by 8 bases, with 12 bases between. This CDR3 is 12 amino acids long. The CDR3 DNA is TGTGCCAGCAAAGGGGTAGTCCATGAGCAGTTCTTC. The encoded protein is CASKGVVHEQFF.

This rearrangement joins TRBV2 to TRBJ1-5; a weak D match, TRBD1 (5 bases). Germline lookup yields CDR1 SNHLY and CDR2 FYNNEI. V shed 2 bases and J shed 1 base, with 12 bases lying between them. CDR3 length: 16 residues. The CDR3 DNA sequence: TGTGCCAGCAGTGAACAGGGTCCCGTGAGCAATCAGCCCCAGCATTTT. This translates into CASSEQGPVSNQPQHF.

The CDR3 region is CASGTGGLAGSYEQYF. Here the CDR3 DNA reads TGTGCCAGCGGAACCGGGGGGCTAGCGGGGTCCTACGAGCAGTACTTC. This chain links TRBV5-4 with TRBJ2-7, with TRBD2 matching over 9 bases. Germline V CDR1 and CDR2: SGHNT, YYREEE (reference sequence). Trimming removed 7 bases from V and 1 base from J; junction bases left unmatched: 12. The CDR3 extends over 16 amino acids.

V usage is TRBV7-2 and J usage is TRBJ1-2, with D maybe TRBD1 (5 bases). The CDR3 extends over 12 amino acids. CDR1 is SGHTA and CDR2 is FQGNSA in the germline V gene. The ends were cut back, 2 bases at V and 7 bases at J, with 8 bases in the middle. This chain's CDR3 is CASSLRGFGYTF. The CDR3 region has the DNA TGTGCCAGCAGCTTAAGGGGCTTTGGCTACACCTTC.

V is TRBV7-9 and J is TRBJ1-2; D remains unclear. The V and J ends lost 0 bases and 9 bases respectively, with 11 bases between them. Looked up from germline, CDR1 is SEHNR and CDR2 is FQNEAQ (reference sequence). The CDR3 has 13 amino acids. The CDR3 DNA is TGTGCCAGCAGCTTAGCGAAGTTAGCTAGCTACACCTTC. Translation gives CASSLAKLASYTF.

The genes are TRBV18 and TRBJ2-7; 7 nucleotides match TRBD1. The CDR3 consists of 18 residues. CDR1 is KGHSH, CDR2 LQKENI, per germline. With 2 bases clipped from V and 1 base from J, the junction kept 14 bases outside the gene matches. Here the CDR3 reads CASSPKTLDRVVSYEQYF. CDR3 coding DNA: TGTGCCAGCTCACCAAAGACCCTCGACAGGGTAGTATCCTACGAGCAGTACTTC.

This chain links TRBV7-9 with TRBJ2-1, with D perhaps matching TRBD2 (5 bases). Deletions cut 1 base from V and 5 bases from J, with 12 bases between. The germline V gene encodes CDR1 SEHNR and CDR2 FQNEAQ (reference sequence). The CDR3 totals 15 residues. The CDR3 here is CASSLGGPPHNEQFF. DNA of the CDR3: TGTGCCAGCAGCTTAGGCGGGCCCCCCCACAATGAGCAGTTCTTC. The whole variable domain, remainder taken from reference TRBV7-9 and TRBJ2-1, is DTGVSQNPRHKITKRGQNVTFRCDPISEHNRLYWYRQTLGQGPEFLTYFQNEAQLEKSRLLSDRFSAERPKGSFSTLEIQRTEQGDSAMYLCASSLGGPPHNEQFFGPGTRLTVL.

The V call is TRBV27, the J call TRBJ2-1, with TRBD1 matching 7 bases. Germline V CDR1 and CDR2: MNHEY, SMNVEV (reference sequence). The V segment lost 8 bases and the J segment 10 bases; nucleotides outside the gene matches: 5. CDR3 length: 11 amino acids. The CDR3 DNA reads TGTGCCAGCGAGGGGACAGCGGAGCAGTTCTTC. It is translated as CASEGTAEQFF.

This chain connects TRBV2 to TRBJ1-6; 9 bases align to TRBD1. The CDR3 extends over 15 amino acids. Germline CDR1 and CDR2: SNHLY and FYNNEI. V was pared by 8 bases and J by 13 bases, with 15 bases of the junction left unmatched. The CDR3 DNA follows: TGTGCCAGCCGGGGGACAGGGACAGGCCCTTTCCCCCTCCACTTT. Its translation is CASRGTGTGPFPLHF.

V is TRBV27 and J is TRBJ1-4, with TRBD1 as a possible D gene (6 bases). CDR1 MNHEY and CDR2 SMNVEV come from the germline V gene (reference sequence). This CDR3 has 14 amino acids. Deletions cut 9 bases from V and 4 bases from J, with 15 bases between. The CDR3 reads CASAFSGVNEKLFF. The CDR3 DNA reads as TGTGCCAGTGCTTTTTCAGGGGTTAATGAAAAACTGTTTTTT.

The CDR3 spells CASTNRGLSGANVLTF. In DNA form, the CDR3 reads TGTGCCAGCACCAACAGGGGCCTCTCTGGGGCCAACGTCCTGACTTTC. The chain joins TRBV28 to TRBJ2-6; 7 bases align to TRBD1. The germline CDR1 and CDR2 sequences are MDHEN and SYDVKM. This CDR3 region has 16 residues. J gave up 0 bases and V 7 bases, and 6 bases lay outside the gene matches.

The chain combines TRBV28 with TRBJ1-2; TRBD1 agrees at 7 bases. CDR1 is MDHEN, CDR2 SYDVKM, per germline. J was trimmed by 4 bases and V by 5 bases; bases with no gene match: 10. The CDR3 consists of 15 residues. CDR3 loop: CASSEPGTALYGYTF. The CDR3 DNA sequence: TGTGCCAGCAGTGAACCCGGGACAGCTCTCTATGGCTACACCTTC.

This clone occurred once. This chain links TRBV7-9 with TRBJ2-7; D ambiguous. V gave up 4 bases and J gave up 5 bases, with 6 bases separating them. Germline CDR1 SEHNR, CDR2 FQNEAQ (reference sequence). The CDR3 is 11 residues long. The CDR3 sequence is CASSSKHEQYF. The CDR3 DNA sequence: TGTGCCAGCAGCTCAAAGCACGAGCAGTACTTC.

Worth noting for this clone: At the DNA level, this CDR3 is encoded by other sequences in the same sample as well. The chain employs TRBV5-1 and TRBJ2-5; 8 positions match TRBD2. The germline CDR1 and CDR2 sequences are SGHRS and YFSETQ. This CDR3 spans 14 amino acids. Losses at the gene ends were 0 bases for V and 5 bases for J; bases not matched to a gene: 3. CDR3 coding DNA: TGCGCCAGCAGCTTGGCGGGAGGGAAGGAGACCCAGTACTTC. This translates into CASSLAGGKETQYF.

The V gene is TRBV27, the J gene TRBJ2-5; TRBD2 agrees at 12 bases. The V and J ends lost 9 bases and 5 bases, in that order; junction bases with no gene match: 4. The CDR3 loop spans 13 amino acids. CDR1 and CDR2 (germline): MNHEY, SMNVEV (reference sequence). CDR3 region: CASRLAGVETQYF. The CDR3 bases are TGTGCCAGTAGACTAGCGGGAGTGGAGACCCAGTACTTC.

This clone was found once. V gene TRBV7-3 combines with J gene TRBJ2-7, with 12 bases lining up with TRBD2. CDR1 is SGHTA and CDR2 is FQGTGA in the germline V gene. J lost 1 base, V lost 1 base, and 8 bases had no gene match. The CDR3 totals 18 residues. CDR3 bases: TGTGCCAGCAGCTTAAATCTACCTAGCGGGAGGGTTTCCTACGAGCAGTACTTC. Its translation is CASSLNLPSGRVSYEQYF.

This chain joins TRBV28 and TRBJ1-6, with D tentatively TRBD1 (5 bases). V lost 6 bases and J 1 base, leaving 19 bases between the germline ends. The CDR3 spans 18 residues. Germline CDR1 MDHEN, CDR2 SYDVKM. CDR3 nucleotide sequence: TGTGCCAGCAGGCGGAGCTCGAGGGGAGGGTCCTATAATTCACCCCTCCACTTT. Protein sequence: CASRRSSRGGSYNSPLHF.

V and J are TRBV14 and TRBJ2-1; TRBD2 agrees at 7 bases. This CDR3 region has 16 residues. CDR1 is SGHDN, CDR2 FVKESK, per germline. J was trimmed by 3 bases and V by 5 bases; bases with no gene match: 10. CDR3 coding DNA: TGTGCCAGCAGCAAGGGGATGACTAGCCTCTACAATGAGCAGTTCTTC. Translation gives CASSKGMTSLYNEQFF.

The rearrangement joins TRBV27 to TRBJ2-1, with D possibly being TRBD1 (6 bases). Germline loops: CDR1 MNHEY, CDR2 SMNVEV (reference sequence). The V gene lost 8 bases and the J gene lost 0 bases, with 11 bases spanning the gap. This CDR3 comprises 14 residues. The CDR3 region has the DNA TGTGCCAGCTCTGGGGGCGGCTCCTACAATGAGCAGTTCTTC. It encodes CASSGGGSYNEQFF.

The rearrangement joins TRBV11-2 to TRBJ2-7; D not certain. The ends were cut back, 5 bases at V and 4 bases at J, with 6 bases in the middle. The CDR3 spans 11 residues. Germline V gene data show CDR1 as SGHAT and CDR2 as FQNNGV. CDR3 protein: CASSTGYEQYF. CDR3 in DNA: TGTGCCAGCAGCACTGGTTACGAGCAGTACTTC.

The chain employs TRBV28 and TRBJ1-3; perhaps TRBD1 as D (6 bases). Germline V CDR1 and CDR2: MDHEN, SYDVKM. CDR3 size: 16 residues. V was clipped by 5 bases and J by 0 bases, with 14 bases between them. The CDR3 DNA sequence: TGTGCCAGCAGTGATACGGACAGTGACTCTGGAAACACCATATATTTT. It encodes CASSDTDSDSGNTIYF.

In this sample, this clone turned up once. The chain carries TRBV15 and TRBJ2-7; 9 bases are shared with TRBD1. The CDR3 length is 14 residues. J was trimmed by 6 bases and V by 5 bases; bases with no gene match: 8. Germline V gives CDR1 LNHNV, CDR2 YYDKDF (reference sequence). CDR3 sequence reads: CATSSGDRASEQYF. CDR3 DNA sequence: TGTGCCACCAGCTCTGGGGACAGGGCCTCCGAGCAGTACTTC.

The chain couples TRBV28 to TRBJ2-2, with D tentatively TRBD2 (5 bases). Trimming left V 7 bases short and J 7 bases short, with 13 bases between. Germline CDR1 is MDHEN and CDR2 is SYDVKM. The CDR3 loop spans 13 amino acids. CDR3 sequence reads: CASKVPGNGELFF. CDR3 sequence (DNA): TGTGCCAGCAAGGTGCCGGGGAACGGGGAGCTGTTTTTT.

This clone came up once. The chain is built from TRBV9 and TRBJ1-1, with TRBD1 matching 7 bases. V trimming: 4 bases; J trimming: 0 bases; junction bases outside the gene matches: 6. Germline V gene sequence: CDR1 SGDLS, CDR2 YYNGEE. There are 15 residues in the CDR3. The DNA of the CDR3 is TGTGCCAGCAGCTCTACCGGGACAGTGAACACTGAAGCTTTCTTT. Its protein is CASSSTGTVNTEAFF. Together with reference TRBV9 and TRBJ1-1, the CDR3 gives the full variable domain: DSGVTQTPKHLITATGQRVTLRCSPRSGDLSVYWYQQSLDQGLQFLIQYYNGEERAKGNILERFSAQQFPDLHSELNLSSLELGDSALYFCASSSTGTVNTEAFFGQGTRLTVV.